What follows are 10 T cell receptor beta chains derived from one specimen sequenced in a study of blood T cells in healthy people across ages. The authors ran a second PCR of roughly 6 to 12 cycles using a sample-barcoded 5' primer and a J-beta primer mix. A single record per CDR3 protein comes from TCRdb applying MiXCR to the 5' RACE reads. The sample has about 780,000 distinct CDR3 sequences; 20% to 30% are singletons. These same records also appear under a second study, on T cells of mothers and their children.

The sample comprised blood. The receptors were sampled from a boy younger than 18 in good health.

The sample holds a few counts of this clonotype. This rearrangement joins TRBV24-1 to TRBJ2-7, with D unclear. The CDR3 totals 12 residues. With 8 bases removed from V and 0 bases from J, the gap between germline ends came to 7 bases. The V gene's germline CDR1 is KGHDR and CDR2 SFDVKD. The CDR3 DNA follows: TGTGCCACCAACCAGGACTCCTACGAGCAGTACTTC. Its protein product is CATNQDSYEQYF.

The chain carries TRBV28 and TRBJ1-4; D is possibly TRBD1 (5 bases). This CDR3 comprises 13 residues. Germline values: CDR1 MDHEN, CDR2 SYDVKM. Trimming pared 10 bases from V and 10 bases from J, leaving 19 bases between. The CDR3 loop reads CATRDVTFAKLFF. CDR3 nucleotides: TGTGCCACACGGGACGTAACCTTTGCAAAACTGTTTTTT.

This clonotype was picked up a small number of times. The V call is TRBV28, the J call TRBJ2-5, with TRBD1 as a possible D gene (5 bases). Germline-derived CDR1 and CDR2 are MDHEN and SYDVKM. The CDR3 consists of 14 residues. Trimming removed 4 bases at V and 3 bases at J, with 12 bases between. CDR3 coding DNA: TGTGCCAGCAGTTGGGGCAGGGTAGAAGAGACCCAGTACTTC. Translation gives CASSWGRVEETQYF.

A few counts support this clonotype. The genes are TRBV5-1 and TRBJ1-6; D is unclear. Germline lookup yields CDR1 SGHRS and CDR2 YFSETQ. This CDR3 has 14 residues. V lost 0 bases and J 7 bases, leaving 8 bases between the germline ends. CDR3 coding DNA: TGCGCCAGCAGCTTGGACGGGATAAATTCACCCCTCCACTTT. It codes for CASSLDGINSPLHF.

This clonotype was detected a few times. The chain carries TRBV28 and TRBJ2-3; 12 bases are a match to TRBD2. The germline V gene has CDR1 MDHEN and CDR2 SYDVKM. The ends lost 5 bases at V and 8 bases at J; junction bases unmatched: 11. CDR3 length: 16 amino acids. The DNA of the CDR3 is TGTGCCAGCAGTCAAGGACTAGCGGGGAATTCAGTTACGCAGTATTTT. Translation: CASSQGLAGNSVTQYF. Drawing the rest from reference TRBV28 and TRBJ2-3, the complete variable domain is DVKVTQSSRYLVKRTGEKVFLECVQDMDHENMFWYRQDPGLGLRLIYFSYDVKMKEKGDIPEGYSVSREKKERFSLILESASTNQTSMYLCASSQGLAGNSVTQYFGPGTRLTVL.

This clonotype showed up just a few times. V gene TRBV4-1 combines with J gene TRBJ1-1; possibly TRBD1 for D (5 bases). CDR3 length: 14 amino acids. Germline V gene lookup returns CDR1 MGHRA and CDR2 YSYEKL. Trimming shortened V by 6 bases and J by 4 bases, and 15 bases separated the two germline ends. The CDR3 region has the DNA TGCGCCAGCAGAATTCGGGACCAGGTCACTGAAGCTTTCTTT. Translating it yields CASRIRDQVTEAFF.

Many counts were recorded for this clonotype. V gene TRBV27 combines with J gene TRBJ2-5; D is unresolved. The germline V gene encodes CDR1 MNHEY and CDR2 SMNVEV (reference sequence). Trimming cost V 6 bases and J 3 bases, with 11 bases left between them. CDR3 length equals 13 residues. The CDR3 sequence: CASRPVEEETQYF. The CDR3 DNA is TGTGCCAGCAGACCCGTCGAGGAAGAGACCCAGTACTTC.

This rearrangement joins TRBV28 to TRBJ2-7; 10 bases fit TRBD1. The CDR3 is 14 amino acids. Germline CDR1 and CDR2: MDHEN and SYDVKM. V shed 3 bases and J 6 bases; nucleotides not matched to a gene: 5. The CDR3 coding sequence is TGTGCCAGCAGTTTGTTGACAGGGGGCCCCGAGCAGTACTTC. Protein sequence: CASSLLTGGPEQYF.

This clonotype was counted a few times. The J gene is TRBJ2-1, the V gene TRBV7-2; a weak D match, TRBD2 (5 bases). Trimming took off 5 bases at V and 7 bases at J, with 12 bases between the two ends. The CDR3 totals 13 residues. The germline V gene encodes CDR1 SGHTA and CDR2 FQGNSA. CDR3 nucleotide sequence: TGTGCCAGCAGCCAAAGGACGGGGAATGAGCAGTTCTTC. It translates to CASSQRTGNEQFF.

As regards this clonotype: Just one base apart from a much larger clone, this may be a read error. The chain is built from TRBV5-5 and TRBJ2-7; a weak D match, TRBD1 (6 bases). The CDR3 totals 13 residues. The germline V and J ends were trimmed by 0 bases and 6 bases, with 10 bases remaining between them. CDR1 SGHKS and CDR2 YYEKEE come from the germline V gene (reference sequence). CDR3 bases: TGTGCCAGCAGCTTGGACAGGGTCCCCGAGCAGTACTTC. Protein: CASSLDRVPEQYF.